The source of this T cell receptor beta chain is a study of regulatory T cells in long-lasting Graves disease. Whole-study findings and limits: There were preferences for TRBV28, TRBJ1-2 and TRBJ2-5 in persistent disease.

Time point meaning: newly diagnosed GD, antithyroid drugs for less than 3 months. RNA extracted from PBMCs served as the sequencing template. This clonotype was seen ten or more times. The target antigen is unknown. CDR1 and CDR2 from the germline V gene are KGHDR and SFDVKD. The CDR3 consists of 17 residues. The V segment lost 3 bases and the J segment 3 bases; nucleotides outside the gene matches: 12. For TCR beta, libraries came from iRepertoire HTBI primers and Arm-PCR of CDR3 regions. Using its own MiXCR run on the multiplex PCR reads, TCRdb lists one record per CDR3 protein. The repertoire holds around 450,000 distinct CDR3 sequences, 14% to 15% seen once, with approximately 7.8% in the top ten. This sample also appeared in a second study, on T cells in Graves' hyperthyroidism and ophthalmopathy.

This TCR came from a woman aged 40 to 55 with Graves disease. The genes are TRBV24-1 and TRBJ2-5; 7 bases align to TRBD1. Sequenced material: peripheral blood mononuclear cells (PBMCs), taken at new diagnosis, from a patient treated with antithyroid drugs. DNA of the CDR3: TGTGCCACCAGTGATCCTACGACGGACAGGACGGAAGAGACCCAGTACTTC. Translation gives CATSDPTTDRTEETQYF.